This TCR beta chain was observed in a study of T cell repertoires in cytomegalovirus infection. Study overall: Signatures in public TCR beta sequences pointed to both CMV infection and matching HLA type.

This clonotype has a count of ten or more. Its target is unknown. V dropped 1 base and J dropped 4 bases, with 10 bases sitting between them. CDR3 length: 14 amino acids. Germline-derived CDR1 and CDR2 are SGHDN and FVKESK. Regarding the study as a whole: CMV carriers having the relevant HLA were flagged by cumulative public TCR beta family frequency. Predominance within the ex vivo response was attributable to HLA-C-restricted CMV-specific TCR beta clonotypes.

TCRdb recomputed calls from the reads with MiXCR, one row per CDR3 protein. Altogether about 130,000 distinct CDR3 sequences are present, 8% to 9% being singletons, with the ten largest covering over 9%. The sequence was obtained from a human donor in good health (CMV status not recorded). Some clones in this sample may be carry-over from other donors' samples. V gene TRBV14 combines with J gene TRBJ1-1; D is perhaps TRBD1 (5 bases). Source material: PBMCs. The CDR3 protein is CASSQGAGPTEAFF. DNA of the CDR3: TGTGCCAGCAGCCAAGGTGCAGGGCCCACTGAAGCTTTCTTT.